This is a list of T cell receptor beta chains from one sample in a study of beta chain features in type 1 diabetes. Method: immunoSEQ multiplex PCR; TCRdb's copy keeps in-frame clones and lacks some. The sample lists 130,000 or so clones, 7.5% to 9.5% seen once, with 0.75% in the top ten. Sample: central memory CD4+ T cells from blood. These receptors came from a man in his thirties or forties with type 1 diabetes. The CDR3 runs from the conserved cysteine through the conserved F or W. The order of the fields is D gene, V gene, J gene, clone size, CDR3 protein, CDR3 DNA. The D gene is left open where the match is weak. The listing skips clone size in some rows; elsewhere it reads once, few, many or a size class.

>TRBD1|TRBV27|TRBJ1-2|few
CASSPGGNYGYTF
TGTGCCAGCAGCCCAGGGGGTAACTATGGCTACACCTTC
>-|TRBV7-9|TRBJ1-6|-
CASSQEYRDDSPLHF
TGTGCCAGCAGCCAAGAGTACAGGGATGATTCACCCCTCCACTTT
>TRBD2|TRBV10-3|TRBJ2-3|-
CAISDGLAGGQDTQYF
TGTGCCATCAGTGACGGACTAGCGGGGGGGCAAGATACGCAGTATTTT
>-|TRBV7-2|TRBJ2-3|few
CASSFTGRDTQYF
TGTGCCAGCAGCTTTACAGGGCGAGATACGCAGTATTTT
>-|TRBV7-3|TRBJ2-3|few
CASTSGSSTDTQYF
TGTGCCAGCACCTCCGGGTCTAGCACAGATACGCAGTATTTT
>TRBD2|TRBV5-4|TRBJ2-2|few
CASSFIAGANTGELFF
TGTGCCAGCAGCTTTATAGCGGGGGCGAACACCGGGGAGCTGTTTTTT
>TRBD1|TRBV4-1|TRBJ2-2|-
CASSQIDRGNTGELFF
TGCGCCAGCAGCCAAATCGACAGGGGAAACACCGGGGAGCTGTTTTTT
>TRBD1|TRBV27|TRBJ2-1|few
CASPDRYNEQFF
TGTGCCAGCCCGGACAGGTACAATGAGCAGTTCTTC
>TRBD1|TRBV7-2|TRBJ1-6|-
CASSSTGASDSPLHF
TGTGCCAGCAGCTCGACAGGGGCGTCGGATTCACCCCTCCACTTT
>TRBD2|TRBV5-1|TRBJ2-1|few
CATRLAVNNEQFF
TGCGCCACCCGACTAGCGGTGAACAATGAGCAGTTCTTC
>-|TRBV4-1|TRBJ2-3|-
CASSQLNLGFTDTQYF
TGCGCCAGCAGCCAACTTAATCTCGGGTTCACAGATACGCAGTATTTT
>TRBD1|TRBV9|TRBJ1-2|-
CASSAPGTGTNYGYTF
TGTGCCAGCAGCGCTCCCGGGACAGGAACTAACTATGGCTACACCTTC
>TRBD1|TRBV10-3|TRBJ2-5|many
CAISETGAQETQYF
TGTGCCATCAGTGAGACAGGGGCCCAAGAGACCCAGTACTTC
>-|TRBV6-1|TRBJ1-5|few
CASSEEMRPQHF
TGTGCCAGCAGTGAAGAAATGAGGCCCCAGCATTTT
>-|TRBV7-9|TRBJ1-1|-
CASSPKTANTEAFF
TGTGCCAGCAGCCCTAAGACAGCGAACACTGAAGCTTTCTTT
>TRBD2|TRBV7-2|TRBJ2-3|-
CASSLSRAGAGADTQYF
TGTGCCAGCAGCTTGTCACGAGCGGGGGCTGGAGCAGATACGCAGTATTTT
>-|TRBV15|TRBJ2-7|many
CATSALRGEQYF
TGTGCCACCAGCGCGTTACGGGGCGAGCAGTACTTC
>TRBD1|TRBV6-6|TRBJ2-2|few
CASKTGGNTGELFF
TGTGCCAGTAAGACAGGGGGGAACACCGGGGAGCTGTTTTTT
>-|TRBV5-1|TRBJ2-1|few
CASSLLAGRSHNEQFF
TGCGCCAGCAGCTTGCTGGCAGGCCGGTCCCACAATGAGCAGTTCTTC
>-|TRBV19|TRBJ2-2|few
CASRAGPGELFF
TGTGCCAGTAGGGCGGGCCCCGGGGAGCTGTTTTTT
>TRBD2|TRBV18|TRBJ2-1|-
CASSPSLAGGPNEQFF
TGTGCCAGCTCACCATCCTTAGCGGGGGGGCCCAATGAGCAGTTCTTC
>-|TRBV7-6|TRBJ1-6|-
CASSVDTYNSPLHF
TGTGCCAGCAGCGTGGACACTTATAATTCACCCCTCCACTTT
>-|TRBV5-6|TRBJ1-2|few
CASSFSGDGYTF
TGTGCCAGCAGCTTTTCGGGGGATGGCTACACCTTC
>-|TRBV5-1|TRBJ1-2|few
CASSFSPGGPGYTF
TGCGCCAGCAGCTTCTCCCCCGGAGGGCCCGGCTACACCTTC
>TRBD2|TRBV18|TRBJ2-5|-
CASSLRGVQETQYF
TGTGCCAGCTCGTTGCGGGGGGTACAAGAGACCCAGTACTTC
>-|TRBV6-6|TRBJ1-6|-
CASRPDIRVSPLHF
TGTGCCAGCAGGCCGGACATCAGGGTCTCACCCCTCCACTTT
>-|TRBV4-1|TRBJ1-2|-
CASSQDGQYGDYGYTF
TGCGCCAGCAGCCAAGATGGGCAGTATGGCGACTATGGCTACACCTTC
>-|TRBV4-2|TRBJ1-5|few
CASSQVDRGQPQHF
TGTGCCAGCAGCCAGGTGGACAGAGGTCAGCCCCAGCATTTT
>TRBD1|TRBV30|TRBJ1-6|-
CAGQGASSYNSPLHF
TGTGCCGGACAGGGGGCGAGCTCCTATAATTCACCCCTCCACTTT
>TRBD1|TRBV29-1|TRBJ2-7|-
CSATGGLQYEQYF
TGCAGCGCCACAGGGGGACTTCAATACGAGCAGTACTTC
>-|TRBV5-1|TRBJ2-3|few
CASSLAGAGKATDTQYF
TGCGCCAGCAGCTTGGCAGGAGCAGGGAAGGCCACAGATACGCAGTATTTT
>-|TRBV4-2|TRBJ2-2|-
CASSQGTDTGELFF
TGTGCCAGCAGCCAAGGGACAGACACCGGGGAGCTGTTTTTT
>TRBD1|TRBV29-1|TRBJ2-7|few
CSASGDRAVEQYF
TGCAGCGCCTCAGGGGACAGGGCGGTCGAGCAGTACTTC
>-|TRBV5-4|TRBJ2-7|-
CASSLGASPLNEQYF
TGTGCCAGCAGCTTGGGCGCCTCGCCTCTCAACGAGCAGTACTTC
>TRBD2|TRBV5-1|TRBJ2-3|few
CASSPGGAGTDTQYF
TGCGCCAGCAGCCCCGGGGGGGCCGGCACAGATACGCAGTATTTT
>-|TRBV18|TRBJ1-1|-
CASSHGGRGITEAFF
TGTGCCAGCTCCCACGGGGGTCGGGGAATCACTGAAGCTTTCTTT
>-|TRBV4-2|TRBJ1-1|-
CASSQDGMNTEAFF
TGTGCCAGCAGCCAAGACGGGATGAACACTGAAGCTTTCTTT
>TRBD1|TRBV12-5|TRBJ2-3|few
CASGLEGAWSDTQYF
TGTGCTAGTGGTTTGGAGGGGGCCTGGTCAGATACGCAGTATTTT
>-|TRBV19|TRBJ1-5|few
CASSKSTSNQPQHF
TGTGCCAGTAGTAAGTCGACATCAAATCAGCCCCAGCATTTT
>TRBD1|TRBV9|TRBJ2-2|few
CASSATGAGELFF
TGTGCCAGCAGCGCGACAGGGGCCGGGGAGCTGTTTTTT
>TRBD1|TRBV29-1|TRBJ2-3|few
CSVDGDRGRATDTQYF
TGCAGCGTTGACGGGGACAGGGGGCGCGCCACAGATACGCAGTATTTT
>-|TRBV7-9|TRBJ2-7|few
CASSLAPRANEQYF
TGTGCCAGCAGCTTAGCCCCCAGGGCCAACGAGCAGTACTTC
>-|TRBV18|TRBJ2-7|-
CASSPIEDSGEQYF
TGTGCCAGCTCACCCATTGAGGACAGCGGCGAGCAGTACTTC
>TRBD2|TRBV2|TRBJ2-5|-
CASSLAGGPRETQYF
TGTGCCAGCAGTTTAGCGGGGGGGCCAAGGGAGACCCAGTACTTC
>-|TRBV11-2|TRBJ2-7|-
CASSSGHLGYEQYF
TGTGCCAGCAGCTCAGGGCATCTGGGCTACGAGCAGTACTTC
>TRBD1|TRBV27|TRBJ2-7|-
CASSKTGGSYEQYF
TGTGCCAGCAGTAAGACAGGGGGCTCCTACGAGCAGTACTTC
>TRBD1|TRBV6-1|TRBJ1-1|few
CASSGDSEAFF
TGTGCCAGCAGTGGGGACAGTGAAGCTTTCTTT
>TRBD1|TRBV19|TRBJ2-1|-
CASSIRQGRSYNEQFF
TGTGCCAGTAGTATCCGACAGGGGCGATCCTACAATGAGCAGTTCTTC
>-|TRBV7-2|TRBJ2-1|few
CASSLSSYNEQFF
TGTGCCAGCAGCCTGAGCTCCTACAATGAGCAGTTCTTC
>-|TRBV29-1|TRBJ2-5|-
CSVPGRRQETQYF
TGCAGCGTTCCAGGGCGCAGGCAAGAGACCCAGTACTTC
>TRBD1|TRBV7-2|TRBJ1-1|-
CASSSDRQGMAFF
TGTGCCAGCAGCTCGGACCGACAGGGAATGGCTTTCTTT
>-|TRBV7-8|TRBJ2-1|-
CASSSLPGVGGAYNEQFF
TGTGCCAGCAGCTCCCTTCCCGGAGTCGGAGGAGCCTACAATGAGCAGTTCTTC
>TRBD1|TRBV7-9|TRBJ1-1|-
CASSLGAGTVMNTEAFF
TGTGCCAGTTCCCTAGGGGCAGGGACAGTTATGAACACTGAAGCTTTCTTT
>-|TRBV6-6|TRBJ2-3|-
CASSPSSDTQYF
TGTGCCAGCAGCCCCTCCTCAGATACGCAGTATTTT